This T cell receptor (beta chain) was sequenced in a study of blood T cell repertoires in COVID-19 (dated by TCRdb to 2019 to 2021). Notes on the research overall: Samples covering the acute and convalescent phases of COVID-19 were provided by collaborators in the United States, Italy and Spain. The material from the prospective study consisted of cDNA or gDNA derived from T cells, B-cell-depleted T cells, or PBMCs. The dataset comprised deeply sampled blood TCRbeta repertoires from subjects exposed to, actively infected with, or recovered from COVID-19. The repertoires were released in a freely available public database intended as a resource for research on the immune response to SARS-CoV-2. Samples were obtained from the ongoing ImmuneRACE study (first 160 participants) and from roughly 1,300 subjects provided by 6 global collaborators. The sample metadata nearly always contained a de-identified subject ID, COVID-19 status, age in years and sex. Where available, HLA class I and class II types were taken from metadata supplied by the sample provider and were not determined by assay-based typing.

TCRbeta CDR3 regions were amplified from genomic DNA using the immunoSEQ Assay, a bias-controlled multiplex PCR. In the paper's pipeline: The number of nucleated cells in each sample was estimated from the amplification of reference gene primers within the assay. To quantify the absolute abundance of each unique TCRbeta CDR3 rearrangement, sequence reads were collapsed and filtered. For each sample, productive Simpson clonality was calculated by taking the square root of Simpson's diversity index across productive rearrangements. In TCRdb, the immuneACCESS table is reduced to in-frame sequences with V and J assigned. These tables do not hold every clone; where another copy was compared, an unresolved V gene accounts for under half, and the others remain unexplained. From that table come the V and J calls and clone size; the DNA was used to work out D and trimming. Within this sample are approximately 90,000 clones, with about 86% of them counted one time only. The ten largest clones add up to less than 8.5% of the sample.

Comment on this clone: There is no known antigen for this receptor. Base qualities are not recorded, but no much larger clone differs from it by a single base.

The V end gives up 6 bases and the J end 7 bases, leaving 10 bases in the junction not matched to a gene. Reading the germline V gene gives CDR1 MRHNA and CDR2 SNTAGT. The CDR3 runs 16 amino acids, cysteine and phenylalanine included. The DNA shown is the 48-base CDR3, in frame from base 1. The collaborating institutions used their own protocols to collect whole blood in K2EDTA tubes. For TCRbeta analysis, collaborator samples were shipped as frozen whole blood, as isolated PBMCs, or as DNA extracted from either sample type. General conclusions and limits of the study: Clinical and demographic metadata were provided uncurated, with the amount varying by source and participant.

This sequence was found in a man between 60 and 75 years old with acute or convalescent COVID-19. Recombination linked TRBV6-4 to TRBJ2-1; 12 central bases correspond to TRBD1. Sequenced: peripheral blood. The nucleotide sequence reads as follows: TGTGCCAGCAGAGCGAAAGGGACAGGGGGCTGGAATGAGCAGTTCTTC. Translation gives CASRAKGTGGWNEQFF.